This entry lists 13 T cell receptor beta chains sequenced from one sample in a study of cytomegalovirus exposure and HLA in healthy donors. The PCR contained 60 Vbeta and 13 Jbeta primers. TCRdb's copy holds only in-frame clones and misses some; the assay was immunoSEQ multiplex PCR. The sample lists about 200,000 clones; about 77% were seen once. The sample taken for sequencing was PBMCs. The receptor source for this set is a woman aged 25 to 45 in good health and CMV-seronegative.

The chain has TRBV11-2 and TRBJ2-7, with 7 bases identical to TRBD1. In germline, CDR1 is SGHAT, CDR2 FQNNGV. The V segment lost 4 bases and the J segment 1 base; nucleotides outside the gene matches: 4. This CDR3 contains 14 residues. CDR3 in amino acids: CASSYTTGSYEQYF. The CDR3 bases are TGTGCCAGCAGCTATACGACAGGGTCCTACGAGCAGTACTTC.

The chain joins TRBV30 to TRBJ1-1; 7 nucleotides match TRBD1. The V and J ends lost 7 bases and 3 bases, in that order; junction bases with no gene match: 8. Germline V gives CDR1 GTSNPN, CDR2 SVGIG (reference sequence). This CDR3 is built from 13 residues. Here the CDR3 DNA reads TGTGCCTCAAAGACAGGGTTGTACACTGAAGCTTTCTTT. It translates to CASKTGLYTEAFF.

About this clone: The junction does not match germline at one end; this may be a read error. The chain couples TRBV6-1 to TRBJ2-1; D is ambiguous. The germline gives CDR1 MNHNS, CDR2 SASEGT. This CDR3 has 11 amino acids. CDR3 amino acids: CAGSSPLVQFF. For the CDR3, the DNA is TGTGCCGGCAGTTCCCCGCTAGTGCAGTTCTTC.

The chain is built from TRBV5-6 and TRBJ1-2; D unresolved. Trimming took 0 bases from V and 1 from J, leaving 10 bases between them. CDR3 length: 15 residues. CDR1 and CDR2 (germline): SGHDT, YYEEEE. In nucleotides, the CDR3 is TGTGCCAGCAGCTTGGCCCTAGAAGGTAACTATGGCTACACCTTC. This gives the protein CASSLALEGNYGYTF.

The V gene is TRBV13, the J gene TRBJ2-6; unclear D gene. V was trimmed by 3 bases and J by 0 bases, leaving 6 bases between them. This CDR3 is 15 amino acids long. CDR1 and CDR2 from the germline V gene are PRHDT and FYEKMQ (reference sequence). The DNA for the CDR3 is TGTGCCAGCAGCTTCATTAGCTCTGGGGCCAACGTCCTGACTTTC. Translated, it gives CASSFISSGANVLTF.

The V call is TRBV29-1, the J call TRBJ2-5; the match to TRBD2 covers 10 bases. V was pared by 6 bases and J by 5 bases, with 3 bases of the junction left unmatched. CDR3 length equals 12 residues. Per germline, CDR1 SQVTM and CDR2 ANQGSEA. The CDR3 DNA is TGCAGCGTCCTAGCGGGAGAGGAGACCCAGTACTTC. Protein product: CSVLAGEETQYF. Full variable domain (remainder filled in from reference TRBV29-1 and TRBJ2-5): SAVISQKPSRDICQRGTSLTIQCQVDSQVTMMFWYRQQPGQSLTLIATANQGSEATYESGFVIDKFPISRPNLTFSTLTVSNMSPEDSSIYLCSVLAGEETQYFGPGTRLLVL.

V is TRBV5-1 and J is TRBJ1-4, with 7 bases fitting TRBD1. This CDR3 is 16 amino acids long. CDR1 and CDR2 (germline): SGHRS, YFSETQ. Trimming at V came to 4 bases and at J to 0 bases, leaving 6 bases not matched to a gene. DNA for the CDR3: TGCGCCAGCAGCAGTTTGACAGGGTCAACTAATGAAAAACTGTTTTTT. It encodes CASSSLTGSTNEKLFF.

The chain links TRBV19 to TRBJ1-5; the D is unclear. The CDR3 has 14 amino acids. V was shortened by 1 base and J by 7 bases, with 11 bases between the two germline ends. Germline loops: CDR1 LNHDA, CDR2 SQIVND (reference sequence). The CDR3 protein is CASSIGTSGQPQHF. CDR3 bases: TGTGCCAGTAGTATAGGTACCTCGGGACAGCCCCAGCATTTT.

On this clone itself: The junction and the germline gene differ at one end; a read error may be behind it. This rearrangement joins TRBV7-7 to TRBJ2-7; TRBD1 is a possible D gene (6 bases). The germline CDR1 and CDR2 sequences are SSHAT and FNYEAQ (reference sequence). There are 12 residues in the CDR3. The CDR3: CASSNQGGEQYF. The CDR3 DNA is TGTGCTAGCAGCAACCAAGGGGGCGAGCAGTACTTC.

Comments on this clone: Mismatch with germline at one junction end may stem from a read error. The J gene is TRBJ1-2, the V gene TRBV27; TRBD1 is a possible D gene (5 bases). CDR3 length: 15 residues. Germline loops: CDR1 MNHEY, CDR2 SMNVEV (reference sequence). DNA of the CDR3: TGTGCCAGCAGTTTTTCGACAGCTTTTAACTATGGCTACCCCTTC. Its translation: CASSFSTAFNYGYPF.

This chain links TRBV12-5 with TRBJ1-2; maybe TRBD1 (5 bases). Trimming pared 8 bases from V and 5 bases from J, leaving 12 bases between. Germline V CDR1 and CDR2: LGHNT, FRNRAP. This CDR3 region has 12 residues. In DNA form, the CDR3 reads TGTGCTAGTCAGGGTAGGAGATATGGCTACACCTTC. It specifies CASQGRRYGYTF.

V and J are TRBV30 and TRBJ1-1; 7 bases align to TRBD1. This CDR3 has 15 residues. CDR1 and CDR2 from the germline V gene are GTSNPN and SVGIG (reference sequence). J was trimmed by 1 base and V by 0 bases; bases with no gene match: 5. The CDR3 reads CAWSVLWTGNTEAFF. The CDR3 bases are TGTGCCTGGAGTGTACTATGGACAGGGAACACTGAAGCTTTCTTT. Looking up the rest from reference TRBV30 and TRBJ1-1 gives the full variable domain: SQTIHQWPATLVQPVGSPLSLECTVEGTSNPNLYWYRQAAGRGLQLLFYSVGIGQISSEVPQNLSASRPQDRQFILSSKKLLLSDSGFYLCAWSVLWTGNTEAFFGQGTRLTVV.

This rearrangement joins TRBV2 to TRBJ2-7; D possibly corresponds to TRBD2 (5 bases). V lost 3 bases to trimming and J lost 5 bases, with 11 bases between them. The germline gives CDR1 SNHLY, CDR2 FYNNEI. The CDR3 has 13 amino acids. The CDR3 loop is CASSESGINEQYF. The CDR3 nucleotides read TGTGCCAGCAGTGAGTCCGGGATCAACGAGCAGTACTTC.